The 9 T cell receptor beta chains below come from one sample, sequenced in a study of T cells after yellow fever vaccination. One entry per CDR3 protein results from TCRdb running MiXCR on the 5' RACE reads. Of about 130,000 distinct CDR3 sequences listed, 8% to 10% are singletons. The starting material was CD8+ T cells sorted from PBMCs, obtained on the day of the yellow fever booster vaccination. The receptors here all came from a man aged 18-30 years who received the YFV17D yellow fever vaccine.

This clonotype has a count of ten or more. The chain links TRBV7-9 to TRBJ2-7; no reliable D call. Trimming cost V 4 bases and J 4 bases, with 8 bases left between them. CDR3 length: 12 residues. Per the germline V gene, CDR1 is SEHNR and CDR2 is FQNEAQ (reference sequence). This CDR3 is CASSSLSYEQYF. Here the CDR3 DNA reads TGTGCCAGCAGCTCATTATCATACGAGCAGTACTTC.

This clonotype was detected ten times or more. For the CDR3, the DNA is TGTGCCAGCAGTGGTACCCAGGGTTACGAGCAGTACTTC. Amino acid sequence: CASSGTQGYEQYF. The gene calls are TRBV6-5 and TRBJ2-7, with D possibly TRBD1 on 5 matching bases. V lost 5 bases, J lost 4 bases, and 12 bases lay in between. CDR1 is MNHEY and CDR2 is SVGAGI in the germline V gene. The CDR3 contains 13 residues.

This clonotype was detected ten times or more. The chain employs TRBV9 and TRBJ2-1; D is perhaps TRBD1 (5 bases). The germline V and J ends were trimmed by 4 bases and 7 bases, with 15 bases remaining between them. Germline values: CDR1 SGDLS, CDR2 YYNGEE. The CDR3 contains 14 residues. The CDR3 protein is CASSYTGRSNEQFF. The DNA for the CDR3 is TGTGCCAGCAGCTATACAGGCAGGTCGAATGAGCAGTTCTTC.

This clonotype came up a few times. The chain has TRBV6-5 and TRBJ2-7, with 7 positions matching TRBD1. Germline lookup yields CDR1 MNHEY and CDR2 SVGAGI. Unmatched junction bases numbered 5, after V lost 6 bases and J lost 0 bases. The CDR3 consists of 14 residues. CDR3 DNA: TGTGCCAGCAGGCTGACAGGGAGCTCCTACGAGCAGTACGTC. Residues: CASRLTGSSYEQYV.

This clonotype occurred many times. The CDR3 loop is CASSSSGGSSYNEQFF. CDR3 DNA sequence: TGTGCCAGCAGCTCTAGCGGGGGGAGCTCCTACAATGAGCAGTTCTTC. The gene calls are TRBV7-3 and TRBJ2-1, with TRBD2 matching over 11 bases. The CDR3 covers 16 residues. With V trimmed by 4 bases and J by 0 bases, 2 bases remained unmatched. Germline V gene data show CDR1 as SGHTA and CDR2 as FQGTGA.

The CDR3 protein is CASSYGYSNQPQHF. CDR3 sequence (DNA): TGTGCCAGCAGTTACGGATATAGCAATCAGCCCCAGCATTTT. The chain links TRBV6-6 to TRBJ1-5; D gene ambiguous. The CDR3 totals 14 residues. The germline V gene has CDR1 MNHNY and CDR2 SVGAGI (reference sequence). V dropped 2 bases and J dropped 0 bases, with 5 bases sitting between them.

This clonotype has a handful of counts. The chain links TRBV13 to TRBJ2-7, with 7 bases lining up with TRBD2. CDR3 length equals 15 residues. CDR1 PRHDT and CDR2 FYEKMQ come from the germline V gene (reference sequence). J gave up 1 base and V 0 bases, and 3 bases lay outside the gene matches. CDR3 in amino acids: CASSLGGTKSYEQYF. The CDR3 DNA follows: TGTGCCAGCAGCTTAGGCGGGACTAAGTCCTACGAGCAGTACTTC.

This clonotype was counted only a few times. The CDR3 coding sequence is TGTGCCAGCAGCCAAGTAAACGGACTAGCGGGGGAAGGGTACGAGCAGTACTTC. This encodes CASSQVNGLAGEGYEQYF. V usage is TRBV4-2 and J usage is TRBJ2-7; 13 bases are a match to TRBD2. The V and J ends lost 1 base and 4 bases, in that order; junction bases with no gene match: 10. The CDR3 totals 18 residues. From germline, CDR1 is LGHNA and CDR2 YNFKEQ.

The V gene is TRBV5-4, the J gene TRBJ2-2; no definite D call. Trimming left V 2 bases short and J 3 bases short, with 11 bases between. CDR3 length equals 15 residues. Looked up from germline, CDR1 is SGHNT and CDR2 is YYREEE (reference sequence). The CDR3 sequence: CASSFGPGDTGELFF. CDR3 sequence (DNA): TGTGCCAGCAGCTTTGGGCCAGGCGACACCGGGGAGCTGTTTTTT.